The clone carrying this TCR beta chain was seen more than once but under ten times. The entry originates in a study of T-cell reconstitution after alpha-beta-depleted transplantation in children. Per germline, CDR1 KGHDR and CDR2 SFDVKD. The length of the CDR3 is 13 residues. Trimming left V 3 bases short and J 8 bases short, with 10 bases between. Unique molecular identifiers were used to barcode this TCRbeta library. TCRdb independently ran MiXCR on the PCR reads; one entry per CDR3 protein. The data contain 500,000 to 600,000 distinct CDR3 sequences, approximately 20% of them singletons. The source of this sequence is a human donor who donated a stem cell graft to a child with acute lymphoblastic leukemia. The V and J genes are TRBV24-1 and TRBJ2-1; D perhaps matches TRBD1 (6 bases). The sample in question was PBMCs from the stem cell graft donor, obtained from the stem cell graft. The CDR3 protein is CATSDIDRYEQFF. The CDR3, as DNA: TGTGCCACCAGTGATATTGACAGGTATGAGCAGTTCTTC.